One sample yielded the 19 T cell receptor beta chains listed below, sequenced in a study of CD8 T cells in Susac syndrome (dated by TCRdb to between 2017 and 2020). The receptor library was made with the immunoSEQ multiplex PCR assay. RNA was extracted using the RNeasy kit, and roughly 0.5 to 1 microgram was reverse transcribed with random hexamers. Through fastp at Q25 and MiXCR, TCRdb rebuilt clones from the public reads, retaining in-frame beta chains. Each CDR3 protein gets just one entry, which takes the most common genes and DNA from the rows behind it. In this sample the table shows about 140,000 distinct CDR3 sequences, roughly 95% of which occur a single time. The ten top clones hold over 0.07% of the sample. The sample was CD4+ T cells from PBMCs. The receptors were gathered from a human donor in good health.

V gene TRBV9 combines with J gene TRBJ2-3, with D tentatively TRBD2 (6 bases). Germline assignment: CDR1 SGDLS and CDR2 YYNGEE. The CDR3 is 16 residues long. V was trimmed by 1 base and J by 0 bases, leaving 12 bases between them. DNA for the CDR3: TGTGCCAGCAGCGTAAGAACCGGGACTAGCACAGATACGCAGTATTTT. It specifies CASSVRTGTSTDTQYF. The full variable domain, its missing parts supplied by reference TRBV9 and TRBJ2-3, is DSGVTQTPKHLITATGQRVTLRCSPRSGDLSVYWYQQSLDQGLQFLIQYYNGEERAKGNILERFSAQQFPDLHSELNLSSLELGDSALYFCASSVRTGTSTDTQYFGPGTRLTVL.

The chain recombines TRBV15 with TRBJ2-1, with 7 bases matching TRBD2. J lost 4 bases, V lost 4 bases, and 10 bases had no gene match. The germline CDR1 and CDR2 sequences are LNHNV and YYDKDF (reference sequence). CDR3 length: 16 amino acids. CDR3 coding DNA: TGTGCCACCAGCAACGCGGAGCGGGGATTTTACAATGAGCAGTTCTTC. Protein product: CATSNAERGFYNEQFF.

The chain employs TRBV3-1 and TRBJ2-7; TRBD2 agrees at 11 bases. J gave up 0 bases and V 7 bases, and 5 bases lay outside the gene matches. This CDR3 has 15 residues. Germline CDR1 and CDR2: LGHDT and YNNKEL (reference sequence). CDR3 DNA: TGTGCCAGCACCCCGACTAGCGGGGCCTCCTACGAGCAGTACTTC. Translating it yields CASTPTSGASYEQYF.

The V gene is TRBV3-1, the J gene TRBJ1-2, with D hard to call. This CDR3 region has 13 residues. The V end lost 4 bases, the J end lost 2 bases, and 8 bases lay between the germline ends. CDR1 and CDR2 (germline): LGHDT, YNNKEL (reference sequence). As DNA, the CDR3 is TGTGCCAGCAGCCGGGTGCACAACTATGGCTACACCTTC. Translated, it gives CASSRVHNYGYTF.

CDR3 sequence (DNA): TGTGCCAGCTCATCCTGGGGACAGGACTCAAGTCTGCCTAACTATGGCTACACCTTC. It encodes CASSSWGQDSSLPNYGYTF. The chain links TRBV18 to TRBJ1-2, with TRBD1 identical over 8 bases. Germline V lookup: CDR1 KGHSH, CDR2 LQKENI. The CDR3 loop spans 19 amino acids. V lost 5 bases, J lost 0 bases, and 17 bases stayed unmatched.

CDR3: CATKQGSNTGELFF. CDR3 coding DNA: TGTGCCACCAAGCAGGGTTCGAACACCGGGGAGCTGTTTTTT. This chain joins TRBV15 and TRBJ2-2, with D maybe TRBD1 (5 bases). In germline, CDR1 is LNHNV, CDR2 YYDKDF (reference sequence). CDR3 length: 14 amino acids. V lost 7 bases and J 0 bases, leaving 9 bases between the germline ends.

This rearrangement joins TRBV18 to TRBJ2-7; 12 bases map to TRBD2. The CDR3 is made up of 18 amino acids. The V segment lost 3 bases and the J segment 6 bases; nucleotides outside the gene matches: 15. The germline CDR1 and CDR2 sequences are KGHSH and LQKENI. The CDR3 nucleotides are TGTGCCAGCTCACCCCCGTCATGGCTAGCGGGAGGGTTGGGCGAGCAGTACTTC. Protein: CASSPPSWLAGGLGEQYF.

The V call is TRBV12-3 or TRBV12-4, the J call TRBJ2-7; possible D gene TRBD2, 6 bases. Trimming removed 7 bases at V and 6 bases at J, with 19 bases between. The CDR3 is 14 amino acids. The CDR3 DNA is TGTGCCAGCAAGGGCGGGAACCCCTTGGGCGAGCAGTACTTC. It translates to CASKGGNPLGEQYF.

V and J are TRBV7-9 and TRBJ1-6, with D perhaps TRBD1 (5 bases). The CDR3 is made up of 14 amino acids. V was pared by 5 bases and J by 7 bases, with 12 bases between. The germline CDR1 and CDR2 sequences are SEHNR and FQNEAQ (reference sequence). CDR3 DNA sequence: TGTGCCAGCAGCACAGACAGTTCCAATTCACCCCTCCACTTT. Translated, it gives CASSTDSSNSPLHF.

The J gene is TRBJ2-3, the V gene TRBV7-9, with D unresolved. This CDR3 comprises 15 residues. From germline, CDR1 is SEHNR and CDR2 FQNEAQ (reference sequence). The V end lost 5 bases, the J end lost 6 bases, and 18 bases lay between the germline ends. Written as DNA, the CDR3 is TGTGCCAGCAGCCCGAGATCGAAGCCGGCGGATACGCAGTATTTT. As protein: CASSPRSKPADTQYF.

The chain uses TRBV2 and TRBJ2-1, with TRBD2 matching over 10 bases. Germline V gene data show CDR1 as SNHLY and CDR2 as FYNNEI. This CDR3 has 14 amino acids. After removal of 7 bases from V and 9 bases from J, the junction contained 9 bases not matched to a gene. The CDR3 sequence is CASKSGRAWSEQFF. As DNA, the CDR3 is TGTGCCAGCAAGAGCGGGAGGGCCTGGTCTGAGCAGTTCTTC.

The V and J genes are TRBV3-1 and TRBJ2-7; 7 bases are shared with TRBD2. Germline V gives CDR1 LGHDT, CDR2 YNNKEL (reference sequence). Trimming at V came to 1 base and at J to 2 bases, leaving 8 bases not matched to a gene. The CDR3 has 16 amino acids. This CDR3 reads CASSQGSGGGTYEQYF. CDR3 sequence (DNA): TGTGCCAGCAGCCAAGGCTCGGGGGGAGGGACCTACGAGCAGTACTTC.

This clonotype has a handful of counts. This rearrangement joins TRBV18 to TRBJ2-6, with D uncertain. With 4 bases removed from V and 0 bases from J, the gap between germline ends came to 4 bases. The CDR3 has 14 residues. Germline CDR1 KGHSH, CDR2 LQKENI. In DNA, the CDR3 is TGTGCCAGCTCACTGGGCTCTGGGGCCAACGTCCTGACTTTC. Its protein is CASSLGSGANVLTF.

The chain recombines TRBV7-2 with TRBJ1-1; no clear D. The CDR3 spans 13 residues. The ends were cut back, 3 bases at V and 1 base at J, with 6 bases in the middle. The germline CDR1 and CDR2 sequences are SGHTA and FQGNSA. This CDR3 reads CASSFRPNTEAFF. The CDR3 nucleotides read TGTGCCAGCAGCTTTAGACCGAACACTGAAGCTTTCTTT.

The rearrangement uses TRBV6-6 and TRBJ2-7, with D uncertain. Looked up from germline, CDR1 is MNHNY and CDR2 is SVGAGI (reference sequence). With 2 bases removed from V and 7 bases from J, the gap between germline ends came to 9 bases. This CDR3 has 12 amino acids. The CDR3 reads CASSYALREQYF. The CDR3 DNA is TGTGCCAGCAGTTACGCTCTGAGGGAGCAGTACTTC.

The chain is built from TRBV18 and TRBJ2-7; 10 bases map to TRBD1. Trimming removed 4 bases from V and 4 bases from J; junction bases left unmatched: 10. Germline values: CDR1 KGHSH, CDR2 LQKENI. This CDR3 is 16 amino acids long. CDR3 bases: TGTGCCAGCTCACTTGACCTATCGGACAGGGGGTACGAGCAGTACTTC. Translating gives CASSLDLSDRGYEQYF.

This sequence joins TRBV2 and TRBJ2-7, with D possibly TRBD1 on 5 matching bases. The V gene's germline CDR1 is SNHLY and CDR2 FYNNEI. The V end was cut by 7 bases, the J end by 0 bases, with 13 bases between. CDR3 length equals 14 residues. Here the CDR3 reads CASIMGRASYEQYF. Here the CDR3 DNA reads TGTGCCAGCATAATGGGCAGGGCCTCCTACGAGCAGTACTTC.

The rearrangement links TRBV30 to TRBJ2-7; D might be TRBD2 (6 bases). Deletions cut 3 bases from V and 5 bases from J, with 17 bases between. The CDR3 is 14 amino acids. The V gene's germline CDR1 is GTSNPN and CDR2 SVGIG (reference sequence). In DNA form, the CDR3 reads TGTGCCTGGAGGCGATCCGGGACTGGCGACGAGCAGTACTTC. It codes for CAWRRSGTGDEQYF.

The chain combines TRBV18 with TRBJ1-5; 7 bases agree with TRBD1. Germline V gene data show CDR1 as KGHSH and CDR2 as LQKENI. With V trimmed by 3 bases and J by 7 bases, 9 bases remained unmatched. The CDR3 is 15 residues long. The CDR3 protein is CASSPEGASSQPQHF. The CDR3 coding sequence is TGTGCCAGCTCACCTGAGGGGGCAAGCAGCCAGCCCCAGCATTTT. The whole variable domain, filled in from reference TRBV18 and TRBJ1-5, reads NAGVMQNPRHLVRRRGQEARLRCSPMKGHSHVYWYRQLPEEGLKFMVYLQKENIIDESGMPKERFSAEFPKEGPSILRIQQVVRGDSAAYFCASSPEGASSQPQHFGDGTRLSIL.